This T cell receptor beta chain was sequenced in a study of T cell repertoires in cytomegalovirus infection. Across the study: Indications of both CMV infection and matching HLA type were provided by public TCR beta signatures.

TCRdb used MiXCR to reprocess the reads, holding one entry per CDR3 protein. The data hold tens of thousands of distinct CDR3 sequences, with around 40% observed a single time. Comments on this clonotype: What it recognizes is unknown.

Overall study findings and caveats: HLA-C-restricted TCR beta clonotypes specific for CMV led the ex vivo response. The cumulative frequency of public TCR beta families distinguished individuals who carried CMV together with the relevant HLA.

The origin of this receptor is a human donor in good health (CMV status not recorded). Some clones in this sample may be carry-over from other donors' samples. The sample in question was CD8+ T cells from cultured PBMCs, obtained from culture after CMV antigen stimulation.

CDR3 bases: TGTGCCAGCAGCACATTCCGGACTAGCGGGGGACCGTACAATGAGCAGTTCTTC. Translating it yields CASSTFRTSGGPYNEQFF. The J gene is TRBJ2-1, the V gene TRBV7-8; TRBD2 matches at 13 bases. The CDR3 loop spans 18 amino acids. The V segment lost 5 bases and the J segment 4 bases; nucleotides outside the gene matches: 11. Germline V gene lookup returns CDR1 SGHVS and CDR2 FQNEAQ.